This T cell receptor beta chain emerged from a study of blood T cell repertoires in COVID-19. Only in-frame clones appear in the TCRdb table, and some are missing; sequencing was by immunoSEQ multiplex PCR. The table includes around 220,000 clones, 90% detected once. Germline CDR1 reads SEHNR; CDR2 reads FQNEAQ (reference sequence). V lost 5 bases, J lost 7 bases, and 7 bases lay in between. This CDR3 contains 11 residues. The sequenced sample consisted of PBMCs or T cells enriched from blood (not recorded which). The chain is built from TRBV7-9 and TRBJ2-3; D not certain. This clonotype was obtained from a man aged 25 to 45 who had been exposed to COVID-19. CDR3: CASSPPYTQYF. As DNA, the CDR3 is TGTGCCAGCAGCCCCCCCTATACGCAGTATTTT.